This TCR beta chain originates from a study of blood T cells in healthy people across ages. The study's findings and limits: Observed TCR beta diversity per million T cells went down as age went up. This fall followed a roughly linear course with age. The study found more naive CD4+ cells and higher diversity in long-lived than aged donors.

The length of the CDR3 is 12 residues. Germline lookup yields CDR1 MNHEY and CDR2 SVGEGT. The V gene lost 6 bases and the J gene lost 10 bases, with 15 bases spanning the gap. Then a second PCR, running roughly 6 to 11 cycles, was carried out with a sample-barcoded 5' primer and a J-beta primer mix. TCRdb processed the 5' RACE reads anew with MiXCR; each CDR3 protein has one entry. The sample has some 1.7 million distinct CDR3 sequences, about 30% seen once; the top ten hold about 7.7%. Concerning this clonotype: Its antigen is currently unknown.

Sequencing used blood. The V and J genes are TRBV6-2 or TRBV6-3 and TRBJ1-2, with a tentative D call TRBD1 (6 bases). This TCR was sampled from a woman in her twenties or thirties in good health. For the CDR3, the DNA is TGTGCCAGCAGCCCCGGACAGCTACTCTACACCTTC. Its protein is CASSPGQLLYTF.